This TCR beta chain comes out of a study of blood T cell repertoires in COVID-19. Study-level background: Acute and convalescent COVID-19 samples came from the United States, Italy and Spain. Sources were T cells, B-cell-depleted T cells, or PBMCs; the material itself was cDNA or gDNA.

This CDR3 has 16 amino acids. V was trimmed by 0 bases and J by 8 bases, leaving 17 bases between them. CDR1 is SGDLS and CDR2 is YYNGEE in the germline V gene. In its sample, this clone was seen once. As originally analysed: Scientists estimated how many nucleated cells there were by amplifying reference gene primers. The protocol was immunoSEQ multiplex PCR, while the TCRdb copy is restricted to in-frame clones and leaves out a portion. The DNA gave D and trimming, while V, J and clone size come from that table. The table includes some 130,000 clones, 80% to 90% detected once. The rearrangement uses TRBV9 and TRBJ1-4, with D perhaps matching TRBD1 (5 bases). Sequencing was carried out using peripheral blood. This TCR came from a woman aged 60-75 years with acute or convalescent COVID-19. The CDR3: CASSVENGGMGEKLFF. CDR3 DNA: TGTGCCAGCAGCGTAGAGAATGGGGGGATGGGAGAAAAACTGTTTTTT.